Below, 21 T cell receptor beta chains from the same sample are listed, as sequenced in a study of CD4 T cells in relation to SARS-CoV-2 and coronaviruses. Profiling relied on immunoSEQ multiplex PCR, and the TCRdb table lists in-frame clones only, not all of them. The sample has about 68,000 clones, 93% seen once. Unexposed donor CD4+ T cells date from about 2011-2018, before the COVID-19 pandemic. Sequencing was performed on naive CD4+ T cells from PBMCs. Subset in this sample: naive CD4+ T cells isolated by negative enrichment. The receptor source for this set is a human donor in good health.

The chain carries TRBV18 and TRBJ2-1, with 7 nucleotides matching TRBD1. The trim removed 4 bases at V and 5 bases at J, leaving 2 bases unmatched. This CDR3 spans 13 amino acids. CDR1 is KGHSH, CDR2 LQKENI, per germline. The CDR3 protein is CASSRDRHNEQFF. CDR3 bases: TGTGCCAGCTCACGGGACAGACACAATGAGCAGTTCTTC.

This chain uses TRBV5-4 with TRBJ2-1; 14 bases are shared with TRBD2. The CDR3 spans 16 residues. Trimming cost V 4 bases and J 0 bases; bases outside gene matches: 0. Germline loops: CDR1 SGHNT, CDR2 YYREEE (reference sequence). Here the CDR3 reads CASSGLAGGSYNEQFF. The CDR3 DNA follows: TGTGCCAGCAGCGGACTAGCGGGGGGCTCCTACAATGAGCAGTTCTTC. The entire variable domain, with the rest obtained from reference TRBV5-4 and TRBJ2-1, is as follows: ETGVTQSPTHLIKTRGQQVTLRCSSQSGHNTVSWYQQALGQGPQFIFQYYREEENGRGNFPPRFSGLQFPNYSSELNVNALELDDSALYLCASSGLAGGSYNEQFFGPGTRLTVL.

This chain uses TRBV2 with TRBJ2-6; D call uncertain. Trimming pared 4 bases from V and 1 base from J, leaving 8 bases between. Germline V gene sequence: CDR1 SNHLY, CDR2 FYNNEI. The CDR3 is 15 amino acids. The CDR3 DNA reads as TGTGCCAGCAGTGTTGAAGGATCTGGGGCCAACGTCCTGACTTTC. Translation: CASSVEGSGANVLTF. Full variable domain (missing parts from reference TRBV2 and TRBJ2-6): EPEVTQTPSHQVTQMGQEVILRCVPISNHLYFYWYRQILGQKVEFLVSFYNNEISEKSEIFDDQFSVERPDGSNFTLKIRSTKLEDSAMYFCASSVEGSGANVLTFGAGSRLTVL.

V and J are TRBV5-1 and TRBJ2-7, with 10 positions matching TRBD1. After removal of 0 bases from V and 4 bases from J, the junction contained 4 bases not matched to a gene. The CDR3 contains 15 residues. Looked up from germline, CDR1 is SGHRS and CDR2 is YFSETQ. The CDR3 is CASSLGGQGSYEQYF. The CDR3 DNA reads TGCGCCAGCAGCTTGGGGGGACAGGGGAGTTACGAGCAGTACTTC.

This sequence joins TRBV2 and TRBJ1-2; D gene uncertain. Per the germline V gene, CDR1 is SNHLY and CDR2 is FYNNEI. This CDR3 has 13 amino acids. Trimming left V 6 bases short and J 3 bases short, with 11 bases between. This CDR3 reads CASRGDGHYGYTF. In DNA form, the CDR3 reads TGTGCCAGCAGAGGAGACGGCCACTATGGCTACACCTTC.

The V and J genes are TRBV19 and TRBJ2-5; D might be TRBD1 (6 bases). V was trimmed by 10 bases and J by 4 bases, leaving 16 bases between them. This CDR3 region has 13 residues. Germline V gene sequence: CDR1 LNHDA, CDR2 SQIVND (reference sequence). The CDR3: CATAPRGLETQYF. DNA for the CDR3: TGTGCCACCGCACCTAGGGGGTTAGAGACCCAGTACTTC. Combining the CDR3 with reference TRBV19 and TRBJ2-5 gives the whole variable domain DGGITQSPKYLFRKEGQNVTLSCEQNLNHDAMYWYRQDPGQGLRLIYYSQIVNDFQKGDIAEGYSVSREKKESFPLTVTSAQKNPTAFYLCATAPRGLETQYFGPGTRLLVL.

V is TRBV28 and J is TRBJ1-4; D may be TRBD1 (5 bases). Germline CDR1 is MDHEN and CDR2 is SYDVKM. The CDR3 is made up of 15 amino acids. The ends were cut back, 0 bases at V and 8 bases at J, with 13 bases in the middle. The DNA for the CDR3 is TGTGCCAGCAGTTTATGGGACAAAACCGTAGAAAAACTGTTTTTT. Translation: CASSLWDKTVEKLFF.

Written as DNA, the CDR3 is TGTGCCAGCAGCCATTTAGACGCTAACTATGGCTACACCTTC. Encoded protein: CASSHLDANYGYTF. V usage is TRBV3-1 (or the pseudogene TRBV3-2) and J usage is TRBJ1-2, with no clear D. V lost 3 bases, J lost 0 bases, and 8 bases lay in between. The V gene's germline CDR1 is LGHDT and CDR2 YNNKEL (reference sequence). The CDR3 totals 14 residues.

The chain couples TRBV29-1 to TRBJ1-1; D possibly corresponds to TRBD1 (6 bases). Germline loops: CDR1 SQVTM, CDR2 ANQGSEA. The CDR3 runs to 11 residues. V lost 5 bases and J 5 bases, leaving 9 bases between the germline ends. The CDR3 sequence is CSVRQGTEAFF. The DNA for the CDR3 is TGCAGCGTTCGGCAGGGGACTGAAGCTTTCTTT.

The chain combines TRBV3-1 (or the pseudogene TRBV3-2) with TRBJ1-2; D unresolved. The germline V and J ends were trimmed by 4 bases and 6 bases, with 24 bases remaining between them. This CDR3 is 17 amino acids long. Germline CDR1 reads LGHDT; CDR2 reads YNNKEL (reference sequence). The CDR3 here is CASSLLGRRGVMNGYTF. The CDR3, as DNA: TGTGCCAGCAGCCTCTTGGGAAGGCGTGGGGTAATGAATGGCTACACCTTC.

The chain has TRBV4-1 and TRBJ2-7; D is uncertain. The CDR3 runs 14 residues. Trimming shortened V by 0 bases and J by 4 bases, and 10 bases separated the two germline ends. Germline CDR1 is MGHRA and CDR2 is YSYEKL. The CDR3 DNA is TGCGCCAGCAGCCAAGATGGAAGGCAGTACGAGCAGTACTTC. This codes for CASSQDGRQYEQYF.

This rearrangement joins TRBV7-2 to TRBJ2-2; D not resolved. CDR1 is SGHTA, CDR2 FQGNSA, per germline. CDR3 length equals 11 residues. V was trimmed by 5 bases and J by 6 bases, leaving 4 bases between them. Here the CDR3 DNA reads TGTGCCAGCAGCCGCCCCGGGGAGCTGTTTTTT. Amino acid sequence: CASSRPGELFF.

V gene TRBV6-6 combines with J gene TRBJ1-5; D unresolved. The CDR3 length is 16 residues. Between the trimmed V and J ends, which lost 7 bases and 6 bases, there was a span of 22 bases. Germline V gene data show CDR1 as MNHNY and CDR2 as SVGAGI (reference sequence). CDR3 loop: CASTGGLALVGQPQHF. The CDR3, as DNA: TGTGCCAGCACCGGAGGTCTCGCCTTGGTCGGTCAGCCCCAGCATTTT.

The V call is TRBV30, the J call TRBJ2-7; TRBD2 matches at 8 bases. CDR3 length: 15 residues. Germline values: CDR1 GTSNPN, CDR2 SVGIG (reference sequence). V was pared by 7 bases and J by 4 bases, with 15 bases of the junction left unmatched. CDR3 nucleotides: TGTGCCTACTCCTCGGGGGGGGGCCGCTTGTACGAGCAGTACTTC. Its translation is CAYSSGGGRLYEQYF. The complete variable domain, with remaining parts taken from reference TRBV30 and TRBJ2-7, reads SQTIHQWPATLVQPVGSPLSLECTVEGTSNPNLYWYRQAAGRGLQLLFYSVGIGQISSEVPQNLSASRPQDRQFILSSKKLLLSDSGFYLCAYSSGGGRLYEQYFGPGTRLTVT.

The chain is built from TRBV5-6 and TRBJ1-6; D is perhaps TRBD1 (6 bases). V was trimmed by 4 bases and J by 10 bases, leaving 15 bases between them. The CDR3 spans 14 residues. Germline V lookup: CDR1 SGHDT, CDR2 YYEEEE. CDR3 sequence reads: CASSLRGVGSPLHF. CDR3 nucleotide sequence: TGTGCCAGCAGCCTGAGGGGGGTTGGGTCACCCCTCCACTTT. Full variable domain (remainder filled in from reference TRBV5-6 and TRBJ1-6): DAGVTQSPTHLIKTRGQQVTLRCSPKSGHDTVSWYQQALGQGPQFIFQYYEEEERQRGNFPDRFSGHQFPNYSSELNVNALLLGDSALYLCASSLRGVGSPLHFGNGTRLTVT.

The rearrangement uses TRBV18 and TRBJ1-6, with a weak D call TRBD1 (5 bases). There are 13 residues in the CDR3. Germline V gives CDR1 KGHSH, CDR2 LQKENI. V shed 1 base and J shed 10 bases, with 8 bases lying between them. CDR3 bases: TGTGCCAGCTCACCACAGGACAAATCACCCCTCCACTTT. Protein: CASSPQDKSPLHF. The entire variable domain, with the rest obtained from reference TRBV18 and TRBJ1-6, is as follows: NAGVMQNPRHLVRRRGQEARLRCSPMKGHSHVYWYRQLPEEGLKFMVYLQKENIIDESGMPKERFSAEFPKEGPSILRIQQVVRGDSAAYFCASSPQDKSPLHFGNGTRLTVT.

The genes are TRBV10-3 and TRBJ2-7, with a weak D call TRBD1 (6 bases). This CDR3 contains 14 residues. Trimming took 6 bases from V and 6 from J, leaving 18 bases between them. Germline assignment: CDR1 ENHRY and CDR2 SYGVKD. The CDR3 loop is CAIRIGAGATEQYF. The CDR3 DNA sequence: TGTGCCATCAGGATCGGAGCAGGGGCCACCGAGCAGTACTTC.

This chain joins TRBV6-2 or TRBV6-3 and TRBJ2-3; no firm D call. V lost 2 bases, J lost 1 base, and 10 bases lay in between. The CDR3 totals 15 residues. Looked up from germline, CDR1 is MNHEY and CDR2 is SVGEGT. CDR3 sequence reads: CASSYRLSRTDTQYF. CDR3 in DNA: TGTGCCAGCAGTTACCGGCTTTCCCGCACAGATACGCAGTATTTT.

This chain joins TRBV28 and TRBJ1-1, with 7 bases lining up with TRBD1. V was pared by 5 bases and J by 7 bases, with 4 bases of the junction left unmatched. This CDR3 is 12 amino acids long. Germline V gene lookup returns CDR1 MDHEN and CDR2 SYDVKM. This chain's CDR3 is CASSTQGVEAFF. In nucleotides, the CDR3 is TGTGCCAGCAGTACGCAGGGGGTTGAAGCTTTCTTT. The variable domain in full, with the rest retrieved from reference TRBV28 and TRBJ1-1, is DVKVTQSSRYLVKRTGEKVFLECVQDMDHENMFWYRQDPGLGLRLIYFSYDVKMKEKGDIPEGYSVSREKKERFSLILESASTNQTSMYLCASSTQGVEAFFGQGTRLTVV.

The chain carries TRBV5-6 and TRBJ2-2; TRBD2 matches at 12 bases. Germline V lookup: CDR1 SGHDT, CDR2 YYEEEE. The CDR3 runs 16 residues. J gave up 5 bases and V 2 bases, and 4 bases lay outside the gene matches. The CDR3 nucleotides are TGTGCCAGCAGCTTTACTAGCGGGGGGCGAACCGGGGAGCTGTTTTTT. Amino acids: CASSFTSGGRTGELFF.

This sequence joins TRBV7-9 and TRBJ2-7; 8 nucleotides line up with TRBD1. CDR3 length: 16 amino acids. With V trimmed by 1 base and J by 5 bases, 10 bases remained unmatched. The germline gives CDR1 SEHNR, CDR2 FQNEAQ (reference sequence). CDR3 nucleotide sequence: TGTGCCAGCAGCTTAGGGCTGTGGCAGGGGGCTAACGAGCAGTACTTC. Its protein product is CASSLGLWQGANEQYF.